A selection of T cell receptor beta chains follows, all from one sample in a study of CD8 T cells in Susac syndrome. Each CDR3 protein is one row after TCRdb ran MiXCR on the immunoSEQ multiplex PCR reads. There are some 150,000 distinct CDR3 sequences in the sample; roughly 94% occur only once, and approximately 0.08% lies in the top ten. What was sequenced was CD4+ T cells from PBMCs. These receptors came from a human donor in good health. The CDR3 runs from the conserved cysteine through the conserved F or W. Fields, in order: J gene, CDR3 length, V gene, D gene, clone size, CDR3 protein, CDR3 DNA. A D gene is named only where the DNA matches it firmly. A row's size may be missing; if present it is once, few, many or a size class.

TRBJ2-5	16	TRBV5-4	TRBD1	-	CASSLPGTGAKETQYF	TGTGCCAGCAGCTTACCCGGGACAGGGGCCAAAGAGACCCAGTACTTC
TRBJ1-1	13	TRBV27	-	few	CASSSRRNTEAFF	TGTGCCAGCAGTTCTCGTAGGAACACTGAAGCTTTCTTT
TRBJ2-4	15	TRBV20-1	TRBD1	-	CSADRDRLAKNIQYF	TGCAGTGCAGACAGGGACAGGCTAGCCAAAAACATTCAGTACTTC
TRBJ1-5	15	TRBV2	-	-	CASSEERKRNQPQHF	TGTGCCAGCAGTGAAGAAAGGAAGCGCAATCAGCCCCAGCATTTT
TRBJ2-5	9	TRBV3-1	-	-	CASKETQYF	TGTGCCAGCAAAGAGACCCAGTACTTC
TRBJ2-1	14	TRBV18	-	-	CASSSGLLVNEQFF	TGTGCCAGCTCCTCGGGACTCCTTGTTAATGAGCAGTTCTTC
TRBJ2-6	15	TRBV19	-	-	CASSPDRSGANVLTF	TGTGCCAGTAGTCCAGACAGGTCTGGGGCCAACGTCCTGACTTTC
TRBJ2-7	15	TRBV10-3	TRBD2	-	CAISDVVRERYEQYF	TGTGCCATCAGTGATGTGGTGCGGGAGAGGTACGAGCAGTACTTC
TRBJ2-5	10	TRBV20-1	-	-	CSAWSETQYF	TGCAGTGCCTGGTCAGAGACCCAGTACTTC
TRBJ2-4	14	TRBV19	TRBD2	-	CASSPLAERNIQYF	TGTGCCAGTAGTCCACTAGCGGAGCGGAACATTCAGTACTTC
TRBJ2-6	16	TRBV3-1	-	-	CASSPTGISGANVLTF	TGTGCCAGCAGCCCGACGGGGATCTCTGGGGCCAACGTCCTGACTTTC
TRBJ2-7	14	TRBV7-2	TRBD1	-	CASSLEDRAYEQYF	TGTGCCAGCAGCTTGGAGGACAGGGCCTACGAGCAGTACTTC
TRBJ1-3	13	TRBV3-1	-	-	CASSPSGGNTIYF	TGTGCCAGCAGCCCCAGTGGCGGAAACACCATATATTTT
TRBJ2-7	14	TRBV6-6	TRBD1	-	CASSSATGWYEQYF	TGTGCCAGCAGTTCCGCGACAGGGTGGTACGAGCAGTACTTC
TRBJ2-5	13	TRBV2	-	-	CASSGDTKETQYF	TGTGCCAGCAGTGGAGACACGAAAGAGACCCAGTACTTC
TRBJ2-5	14	TRBV6-1	TRBD1	-	CASSETGGVKTQYF	TGTGCCAGCAGTGAAACAGGGGGTGTGAAGACCCAGTACTTC
TRBJ1-5	13	TRBV28	-	once	CASSSIERQPQHF	TGTGCCAGCAGTTCGATAGAGCGTCAGCCCCAGCATTTT
TRBJ2-7	12	TRBV19	TRBD2	-	CASSILAGAQYF	TGTGCCAGTAGTATCCTAGCGGGAGCCCAGTACTTC
TRBJ1-2	17	TRBV18	-	-	CASSPQARTVDVYGYTF	TGTGCCAGCTCACCACAAGCGAGGACAGTAGATGTCTATGGCTACACCTTC
TRBJ1-2	14	TRBV7-9	-	-	CASSLSSRGRGYTF	TGTGCCAGCAGCTTAAGTAGCCGGGGGCGAGGCTACACCTTC
TRBJ2-1	15	TRBV5-1	-	-	CASSLGLARYNEQFF	TGCGCCAGCAGCTTGGGGCTAGCGAGATACAATGAGCAGTTCTTC
TRBJ2-2	13	TRBV2	-	-	CASNREWAGELFF	TGTGCCAGCAATCGGGAGTGGGCCGGGGAGCTGTTTTTT
TRBJ2-7	13	TRBV9	TRBD1	few	CASSPTGTYEQYF	TGTGCCAGCAGCCCGACAGGGACCTACGAGCAGTACTTC
TRBJ2-1	13	TRBV20-1	TRBD2	-	CSARTRGENEQFF	TGCAGTGCTAGAACGCGGGGGGAGAATGAGCAGTTCTTC
TRBJ2-7	16	TRBV6-2/TRBV6-3	TRBD1	-	CASSPAPGQGNYEQYF	TGTGCCAGCAGCCCAGCACCGGGACAGGGGAATTACGAGCAGTACTTC
TRBJ2-5	15	TRBV3-1	TRBD2	-	CASRHRTSGRETQYF	TGTGCCAGCAGACACCGTACTAGCGGGAGAGAGACCCAGTACTTC
TRBJ1-1	14	TRBV7-9	-	-	CASSPSGPNTEAFF	TGTGCCAGCAGCCCCTCTGGACCCAACACTGAAGCTTTCTTT
TRBJ2-4	13	TRBV5-4	-	-	CASSGRAKNIQYF	TGTGCCAGCAGCGGGAGGGCCAAAAACATTCAGTACTTC
TRBJ2-7	15	TRBV2	TRBD2	-	CASSAGLAGRYEQYF	TGTGCCAGCAGCGCGGGACTAGCGGGACGCTACGAGCAGTACTTC
TRBJ2-7	14	TRBV2	TRBD1	-	CATRGTGVSYEQYF	TGTGCCACCAGGGGGACAGGGGTCTCCTACGAGCAGTACTTC
TRBJ2-7	13	TRBV30	TRBD1	-	CASGQEISYEQYF	TGTGCCTCCGGACAGGAGATCTCCTACGAGCAGTACTTC
TRBJ1-2	16	TRBV7-9	TRBD1	-	CASSLYRDRGPRGYTF	TGTGCCAGCAGCTTATACAGGGACAGGGGGCCTAGAGGCTACACCTTC
TRBJ2-1	15	TRBV9	-	-	CASSVVSEPYNEQFF	TGTGCCAGCAGCGTAGTCTCGGAACCTTACAATGAGCAGTTCTTC
TRBJ2-2	14	TRBV3-1	TRBD1	-	CASSRDSNTGELFF	TGTGCCAGCAGCCGGGACAGCAACACCGGGGAGCTGTTTTTT
TRBJ2-7	13	TRBV19	-	-	CASSIHNSYEQYF	TGTGCCAGTAGTATCCACAACTCCTACGAGCAGTACTTC
TRBJ1-3	15	TRBV30	-	-	CAWSVRGVTGNTIYF	TGTGCCTGGAGTGTTCGAGGGGTAACTGGAAACACCATATATTTT
TRBJ1-5	13	TRBV30	-	-	CAWSATAYQPQHF	TGTGCCTGGAGTGCGACAGCTTATCAGCCCCAGCATTTT